This T cell receptor beta chain is drawn from a study of glioma-infiltrating T cells. Study-level points and caveats: Gliomas, especially low-grade, showed above-expected tissue-blood divergence; non-neoplastic patients showed below.

This clonotype showed up many times. Its antigen remains unknown. Using RNA template, CDR3s of TCR alpha and beta were amplified with iRepertoire arm-PCR. One-step reverse transcription and amplification started from approximately 100-400 ng of tissue mRNA or PBMC total RNA. TCRdb used MiXCR to reprocess the multiplex PCR reads, holding one entry per CDR3 protein. The sample consists of roughly 200,000 distinct CDR3 sequences, more than 30% of them appearing once. This CDR3 has 13 residues. Trimming shortened V by 3 bases and J by 6 bases, and 9 bases separated the two germline ends. The germline CDR1 and CDR2 sequences are KGHSH and LQKENI.

The sequence was obtained from a human donor with low-grade glioma or glioblastoma, undergoing nonglioma brain surgery, or in good health (not recorded which). Material for sequencing was glioma tissue, nonneoplastic brain tissue, or PBMCs (not recorded which). J is TRBJ2-1 and V is TRBV18, with D perhaps TRBD1 (5 bases). CDR3 sequence: CASSPPQGNEQFF. CDR3 nucleotides: TGTGCCAGCTCACCCCCCCAGGGCAATGAGCAGTTCTTC. Full variable domain (remainder filled in from reference TRBV18 and TRBJ2-1): NAGVMQNPRHLVRRRGQEARLRCSPMKGHSHVYWYRQLPEEGLKFMVYLQKENIIDESGMPKERFSAEFPKEGPSILRIQQVVRGDSAAYFCASSPPQGNEQFFGPGTRLTVL.